This TCR beta chain was observed in a study of blood T cells in healthy people across ages. Notes on the study in general: Long-lived donors exceeded aged donors in naive CD4+ cells and diversity.

For the second PCR, which ran for about 6 to 11 cycles, a sample-barcoded 5' primer and a J-beta primer mix were used. TCRdb fed the 5' RACE reads into MiXCR, producing one record per CDR3 protein. Among hundreds of thousands of distinct CDR3 sequences listed, around 54% were seen once. There are 17 residues in the CDR3. The germline gives CDR1 SGHDT, CDR2 YYEEEE. V gave up 1 base and J gave up 3 bases; unmatched junction bases: 6. Concerning this clonotype: Its antigen is not identified.

RNA extraction gave at least 5.5 micrograms of total RNA per sample. Specimen: blood. The chain recombines TRBV5-6 with TRBJ2-6, with 8 bases fitting TRBD1. This receptor was taken from a man aged 60 to 75 in good health. The CDR3 nucleotides are TGTGCCAGCAGCTTGAATCAGGGGGCGTATGGGGCCAACGTCCTGACTTTC. Its protein product is CASSLNQGAYGANVLTF.